These 24 T cell receptor beta chains originate from one sample sequenced in a study of shared clonotypes between healthy human individuals. Measured with immunoSEQ multiplex PCR; TCRdb has only the in-frame clones, and not every one. Among more than 2 million clones, roughly 95% were seen once, and the ten largest hold around 0.13%. Specimen: naive CD4+ T cells sorted from blood. Subset meaning: CD45RA+ positively selected. The source is a man aged 18 to 30 in good health.

The V and J genes are TRBV9 and TRBJ2-6; D tentatively reads TRBD1 or TRBD2 (6 bases each). The CDR3 runs 16 residues. Germline CDR1 is SGDLS and CDR2 is YYNGEE. V gave up 2 bases and J gave up 2 bases, with 11 bases separating them. The CDR3 loop is CASSVGGQPGANVLTF. Here the CDR3 DNA reads TGTGCCAGCAGCGTGGGGGGACAACCTGGGGCCAACGTCCTGACTTTC.

The J gene is TRBJ2-7, the V gene TRBV4-2; either TRBD1 or TRBD2 may fit D (5 bases each). Trimming removed 2 bases at V and 2 bases at J, with 13 bases between. CDR3 length: 15 amino acids. CDR1 and CDR2 (germline): LGHNA, YNFKEQ. This CDR3 reads CASSQSARDPYEQYF. The CDR3, as DNA: TGTGCCAGCAGCCAATCCGCCCGGGACCCCTACGAGCAGTACTTC.

This chain joins TRBV6-5 and TRBJ2-2; 12 bases match TRBD2. The V and J ends lost 10 bases and 6 bases, in that order; junction bases with no gene match: 3. CDR3 length: 13 residues. Germline-derived CDR1 and CDR2 are MNHEY and SVGAGI. The CDR3, as DNA: TGTGCCACTGGGACTAGCGGGCCCGGGGAGCTGTTTTTT. It translates to CATGTSGPGELFF.

CDR3 amino acids: CASSYGKDSYNEQFF. Here the CDR3 DNA reads TGCGCCAGCAGCTACGGAAAGGACAGCTACAATGAGCAGTTCTTC. The chain uses TRBV5-1 and TRBJ2-1, with D tentatively TRBD1 (6 bases). With 3 bases removed from V and 3 bases from J, the gap between germline ends came to 13 bases. Germline-derived CDR1 and CDR2 are SGHRS and YFSETQ. The CDR3 is 15 residues long.

The chain combines TRBV10-1 with TRBJ1-1; no reliable D call. V lost 0 bases and J 1 base, leaving 6 bases between the germline ends. The CDR3 has 14 amino acids. CDR1 is WNHNN, CDR2 SYGVQD, per germline (reference sequence). CDR3 coding DNA: TGCGCCAGCAGTGAGTCGCCAAAGAACACTGAAGCTTTCTTT. Its translation is CASSESPKNTEAFF.

V is TRBV5-1 and J is TRBJ1-2, with D possibly TRBD1 on 5 matching bases. CDR3 length: 17 amino acids. Deletions cut 0 bases from V and 1 base from J, with 16 bases between. Germline values: CDR1 SGHRS, CDR2 YFSETQ. This CDR3 reads CASSLVPPGSGNYGYTF. In DNA, the CDR3 is TGCGCCAGCAGCTTGGTTCCCCCAGGGTCGGGTAACTATGGCTACACCTTC.

The chain links TRBV18 to TRBJ2-1; D uncertain. CDR3 length: 14 amino acids. Trimming stripped 2 bases from V and 6 bases from J, with 11 bases between. Germline CDR1 reads KGHSH; CDR2 reads LQKENI. The CDR3 DNA reads TGTGCCAGCTCACCAGGGTTCGAGTCCAATGAGCAGTTCTTC. This gives the protein CASSPGFESNEQFF.

About this clone itself: Other DNA sequences in this specimen translate into the identical CDR3. This sequence joins TRBV5-4 and TRBJ2-5, with D possibly being TRBD1 (5 bases). The CDR3 is 13 residues long. V dropped 0 bases and J dropped 5 bases, with 8 bases sitting between them. Germline-derived CDR1 and CDR2 are SGHNT and YYREEE (reference sequence). The CDR3 protein is CASSLAGLETQYF. The CDR3 DNA reads TGTGCCAGCAGCTTGGCAGGGCTGGAGACCCAGTACTTC.

CDR3: CAITPGTFANTGELFF. In nucleotides, the CDR3 is TGTGCCATCACTCCTGGGACATTCGCGAACACCGGGGAGCTGTTTTTT. The chain links TRBV10-3 to TRBJ2-2, with a possible D match to TRBD1 (6 bases). Per the germline V gene, CDR1 is ENHRY and CDR2 is SYGVKD. This CDR3 has 16 residues. V dropped 7 bases and J dropped 0 bases, with 15 bases sitting between them.

Regarding this clone: The sample has other DNA sequences that encode this CDR3 too. The rearrangement links TRBV18 to TRBJ2-7; no clear D. Germline-derived CDR1 and CDR2 are KGHSH and LQKENI. The CDR3 covers 12 residues. V was trimmed by 2 bases and J by 4 bases, leaving 6 bases between them. Here the CDR3 DNA reads TGTGCCAGCTCACCAATCGGTTACGAGCAGTACTTC. Translating it yields CASSPIGYEQYF.

The V call is TRBV28, the J call TRBJ1-3; 7 bases map to TRBD1. Germline-derived CDR1 and CDR2 are MDHEN and SYDVKM. The V gene end was trimmed by 6 bases and the J gene end by 0 bases; junction bases not matched to a gene: 11. The CDR3 length is 17 residues. Written as DNA, the CDR3 is TGTGCCAGCAGCAACGACAGGGATCCACGCTCTGGAAACACCATATATTTT. It encodes CASSNDRDPRSGNTIYF.

This chain links TRBV10-3 with TRBJ2-3, with 7 bases that match TRBD1. Germline loops: CDR1 ENHRY, CDR2 SYGVKD. This CDR3 is 13 amino acids long. V lost 2 bases, J lost 7 bases, and 3 bases stayed unmatched. The CDR3 loop is CAISEVTGHTQYF. CDR3 DNA: TGTGCCATCAGTGAGGTGACAGGGCATACGCAGTATTTT.

Note on this clone: In the same sample, other DNA sequences code for this CDR3. V and J are TRBV20-1 and TRBJ1-2; D is possibly TRBD1 (5 bases). Germline lookup yields CDR1 DFQATT and CDR2 SNEGSKA (reference sequence). There are 11 residues in the CDR3. Trimming took off 0 bases at V and 7 bases at J, with 6 bases between the two ends. Here the CDR3 DNA reads TGCAGTGCTAGAGATGGGGCTGGCTACACCTTC. Protein product: CSARDGAGYTF.

This clone occurred once. This chain joins TRBV7-2 and TRBJ2-5; 9 positions agree with TRBD1. The germline gives CDR1 SGHTA, CDR2 FQGNSA. The CDR3 has 14 amino acids. The ends lost 2 bases at V and 7 bases at J; junction bases unmatched: 5. The CDR3 spells CASSLTQGAGTQYF. DNA for the CDR3: TGTGCCAGCAGCTTAACACAGGGGGCAGGGACCCAGTACTTC.

This clone was picked up a small number of times. The chain uses TRBV25-1 and TRBJ2-7; 9 bases are shared with TRBD1. The CDR3 runs 13 residues. V gave up 5 bases and J gave up 3 bases; unmatched junction bases: 2. Germline V gene sequence: CDR1 MGHDK, CDR2 SYGVNS. This CDR3 reads CASSKDRGYEQYF. The CDR3 DNA reads TGTGCCAGCAGTAAGGACAGGGGCTACGAGCAGTACTTC.

This chain connects TRBV7-8 to TRBJ2-3; D perhaps matches TRBD2 (5 bases). This CDR3 comprises 17 residues. Trimming left V 4 bases short and J 0 bases short, with 17 bases between. The germline gives CDR1 SGHVS, CDR2 FQNEAQ. Here the CDR3 reads CASSSGLLWASTDTQYF. The CDR3 DNA reads TGTGCCAGCAGCTCCGGACTGCTATGGGCTAGCACAGATACGCAGTATTTT.

In DNA form, the CDR3 reads TGTGCCAGCAGTCCAGAGGGGGGAAGCCAGCCCCAGCATTTT. The encoded protein is CASSPEGGSQPQHF. The chain carries TRBV27 and TRBJ1-5; TRBD1 is a possible D gene (6 bases). Germline CDR1 MNHEY, CDR2 SMNVEV (reference sequence). CDR3 length: 14 residues. With 5 bases removed from V and 7 bases from J, the gap between germline ends came to 15 bases.

The chain combines TRBV5-1 with TRBJ2-5, with D maybe TRBD2 (5 bases). This CDR3 is 15 amino acids long. The V and J ends lost 2 bases and 4 bases respectively, with 15 bases between them. Germline CDR1 and CDR2: SGHRS and YFSETQ. The CDR3 DNA follows: TGCGCCAGCAGCTTTAGACCGGGGTCTGGAGAGACCCAGTACTTC. Its protein product is CASSFRPGSGETQYF. The complete variable domain, with remaining parts taken from reference TRBV5-1 and TRBJ2-5, reads KAGVTQTPRYLIKTRGQQVTLSCSPISGHRSVSWYQQTPGQGLQFLFEYFSETQRNKGNFPGRFSGRQFSNSRSEMNVSTLELGDSALYLCASSFRPGSGETQYFGPGTRLLVL.

The CDR3 region has the DNA TGTGCCAGCAGGGAGACAGCCGTATGGGTCTACACCTTC. This codes for CASRETAVWVYTF. The V call is TRBV28, the J call TRBJ1-2; weak D call: TRBD1 (5 bases). Germline CDR1 MDHEN, CDR2 SYDVKM. Trimming cost V 6 bases and J 10 bases, with 18 bases left between them. The CDR3 extends over 13 amino acids.

The chain has TRBV2 and TRBJ1-1; TRBD1 is a possible D gene (5 bases). The CDR3 loop spans 11 amino acids. Germline CDR1 SNHLY, CDR2 FYNNEI. V was trimmed by 9 bases and J by 11 bases, leaving 16 bases between them. The CDR3 loop reads CASKQALVAFF. The CDR3, as DNA: TGTGCCAGTAAACAGGCGTTGGTTGCTTTCTTT.

The chain uses TRBV7-6 and TRBJ2-1; TRBD2 agrees at 13 bases. The V segment lost 5 bases and the J segment 3 bases; nucleotides outside the gene matches: 4. Germline V gives CDR1 SGHVS, CDR2 FNYEAQ. CDR3 length: 16 residues. The CDR3 sequence: CASSPWTSGGYNEQFF. CDR3 DNA: TGTGCCAGCAGCCCCTGGACTAGCGGGGGCTACAATGAGCAGTTCTTC.

This clone has only one observation. CDR3 sequence reads: CAISSGTDAWAFF. The CDR3 DNA sequence: TGTGCCATCAGTTCGGGGACGGACGCTTGGGCTTTCTTT. The V call is TRBV10-3, the J call TRBJ1-1, with D perhaps TRBD1 (5 bases). Germline V gene sequence: CDR1 ENHRY, CDR2 SYGVKD. The CDR3 has 13 residues. Trimming left V 5 bases short and J 11 bases short, with 18 bases between.

This clone appeared once. This chain uses TRBV7-8 with TRBJ1-6; D is unclear. Deletions cut 4 bases from V and 11 bases from J, with 12 bases between. There are 13 residues in the CDR3. Germline-derived CDR1 and CDR2 are SGHVS and FQNEAQ. CDR3 sequence: CASSYGVLPPLHF. The CDR3 nucleotides read TGTGCCAGCAGCTACGGGGTCCTACCACCCCTCCACTTT.

As to this clone: Other DNA sequences of this sample code for an identical CDR3. This sequence joins TRBV7-6 and TRBJ2-5, with D possibly TRBD2 on 5 matching bases. The CDR3 has 13 amino acids. V gave up 1 base and J gave up 5 bases, with 8 bases separating them. Germline CDR1 and CDR2: SGHVS and FNYEAQ. The CDR3 loop reads CASSLGGSETQYF. CDR3 coding DNA: TGTGCCAGCAGCTTAGGAGGGAGCGAGACCCAGTACTTC.